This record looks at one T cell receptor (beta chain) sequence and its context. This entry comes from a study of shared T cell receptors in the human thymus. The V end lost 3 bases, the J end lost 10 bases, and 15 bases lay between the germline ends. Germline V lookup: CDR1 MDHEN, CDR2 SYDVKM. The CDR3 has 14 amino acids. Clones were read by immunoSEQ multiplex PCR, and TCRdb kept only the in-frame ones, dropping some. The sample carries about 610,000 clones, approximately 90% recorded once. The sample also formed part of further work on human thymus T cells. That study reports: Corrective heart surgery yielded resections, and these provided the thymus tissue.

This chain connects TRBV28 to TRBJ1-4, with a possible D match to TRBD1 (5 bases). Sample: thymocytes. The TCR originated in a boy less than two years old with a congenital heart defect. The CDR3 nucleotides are TGTGCCAGCAGTTTCCCCCGGCAGGGCGTAAAACTGTTTTTT. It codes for CASSFPRQGVKLFF.